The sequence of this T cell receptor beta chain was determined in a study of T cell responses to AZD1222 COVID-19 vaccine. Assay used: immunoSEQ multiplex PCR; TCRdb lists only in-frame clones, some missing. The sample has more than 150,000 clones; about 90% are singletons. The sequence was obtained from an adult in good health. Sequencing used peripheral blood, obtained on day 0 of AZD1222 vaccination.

This chain's CDR3 is CASSPGQPQFETQYF. CDR3 in DNA: TGTGCCAGCTCACCCGGACAGCCGCAGTTTGAGACCCAGTACTTC. The chain uses TRBV18 and TRBJ2-5; possibly TRBD1 for D (6 bases). The V gene lost 3 bases and the J gene lost 5 bases, with 16 bases spanning the gap. The CDR3 totals 15 residues. CDR1 and CDR2 (germline): KGHSH, LQKENI.